Below are 9 T cell receptor beta chains sequenced from a single sample in a study of regulatory T cells in long-lasting Graves disease. Through Arm-PCR of CDR3 regions and iRepertoire HTBI primers, TCR beta libraries were built. TCRdb reprocessed the multiplex PCR reads with MiXCR, giving one entry per CDR3 protein. Of fewer than 550,000 distinct CDR3 sequences in the sample, 15% to 20% are singletons; the top ten hold about 25%. Time point described: newly diagnosed GD, antithyroid drugs for less than 3 months. RNA extracted from PBMCs served as the sequencing template. These same data were also listed under a study on T cells in Graves' hyperthyroidism and ophthalmopathy.

This specimen was peripheral blood mononuclear cells (PBMCs), taken at new diagnosis, from a patient treated with antithyroid drugs. Receptor source: a middle-aged woman with Graves disease.

This clonotype was found a few times. This chain links TRBV6-2 or TRBV6-3 with TRBJ2-1, with D possibly being TRBD2 (5 bases). With 4 bases removed from V and 8 bases from J, the gap between germline ends came to 9 bases. Looked up from germline, CDR1 is MNHEY and CDR2 is SVGEGT. The CDR3 is 12 residues long. In nucleotides, the CDR3 is TGTGCCAGCAGTTCCGGAGGTCATGAGCAGTTCTTC. Amino acids: CASSSGGHEQFF.

In this sample, this clonotype turned up many times. This chain joins TRBV15 and TRBJ1-6; D remains ambiguous. The ends were cut back, 0 bases at V and 7 bases at J, with 7 bases in the middle. CDR1 LNHNV and CDR2 YYDKDF come from the germline V gene (reference sequence). CDR3 length: 14 amino acids. The CDR3 spells CATSRENRNSPLHF. The CDR3 DNA sequence: TGTGCCACCAGCAGAGAGAACAGAAATTCACCCCTCCACTTT.

This clonotype was observed many times. The chain combines TRBV3-1 with TRBJ2-2; D is unresolved. CDR3 length equals 18 residues. Germline V gene sequence: CDR1 LGHDT, CDR2 YNNKEL (reference sequence). The V and J ends lost 1 base and 5 bases respectively, with 20 bases between them. CDR3: CASSQVPGAATRTGELFF. The CDR3 nucleotides are TGTGCCAGCAGCCAAGTCCCAGGAGCAGCCACAAGGACCGGGGAGCTGTTTTTT.

Comments on this clonotype: Just one base apart from a much larger clone, this may be a read error. J is TRBJ1-1 and V is TRBV28; no reliable D call. Germline V CDR1 and CDR2: MDHEN, SYDVKM. Trimming stripped 4 bases from V and 2 bases from J, with 8 bases between. CDR3 length: 13 residues. The CDR3 DNA reads TGTGCCAGCAGTTACGATTGTAACACTGAAGCTTTCTTT. It translates to CASSYDCNTEAFF.

This clonotype was seen ten or more times. This chain joins TRBV5-1 and TRBJ1-1; D is ambiguous. The CDR3 contains 13 residues. Trimming left V 2 bases short and J 1 base short, with 6 bases between. CDR1 and CDR2 from the germline V gene are SGHRS and YFSETQ. CDR3 coding DNA: TGCGCCAGCAGCTTCCAGCAGAACACTGAAGCTTTCTTT. This encodes CASSFQQNTEAFF.

Ten or more counts support this clonotype. An end of the junction differs from the germline gene, which may be a read error. The rearrangement uses TRBV5-1 and TRBJ1-5; 10 bases are shared with TRBD1. The CDR3 has 13 residues. Per the germline V gene, CDR1 is SGHRS and CDR2 is YFSETQ. The CDR3 coding sequence is TGTGCCAGCAGCCGGGACAGGGGTCAGCCCCAGCATTTT. Amino acids: CASSRDRGQPQHF. Filled out from reference TRBV5-1 and TRBJ1-5, the complete variable domain reads KAGVTQTPRYLIKTRGQQVTLSCSPISGHRSVSWYQQTPGQGLQFLFEYFSETQRNKGNFPGRFSGRQFSNSRSEMNVSTLELGDSALYLCASSRDRGQPQHFGDGTRLSIL.

This rearrangement joins TRBV10-3 to TRBJ1-2; 8 bases agree with TRBD1. From germline, CDR1 is ENHRY and CDR2 SYGVKD. The CDR3 totals 14 residues. Trimming cost V 6 bases and J 2 bases; bases outside gene matches: 5. The CDR3 here is CAIRKTGDNYGYTF. The CDR3 DNA is TGTGCCATCAGGAAGACAGGGGACAACTATGGCTACACCTTC.

This clonotype was counted at least ten times. The chain couples TRBV2 to TRBJ1-5; D not certain. CDR1 SNHLY and CDR2 FYNNEI come from the germline V gene. The CDR3 is 16 amino acids. The V end was cut by 7 bases, the J end by 1 base, with 17 bases between. CDR3 coding DNA: TGTGCCAGCACAGGTGTTGTGGGAAGGAGCAATCAGCCCCAGCATTTT. This gives the protein CASTGVVGRSNQPQHF.

This clonotype was seen more than once but under ten times. This chain links TRBV19 with TRBJ2-6; D might be TRBD1 (6 bases). The CDR3 totals 17 residues. Germline CDR1 and CDR2: LNHDA and SQIVND (reference sequence). The V end was cut by 9 bases, the J end by 0 bases, with 18 bases between. This chain's CDR3 is CASVSGQLSSGANVLTF. In DNA, the CDR3 is TGTGCCAGCGTCTCCGGACAGCTAAGCTCTGGGGCCAACGTCCTGACTTTC. Complete variable domain (other parts from reference TRBV19 and TRBJ2-6): DGGITQSPKYLFRKEGQNVTLSCEQNLNHDAMYWYRQDPGQGLRLIYYSQIVNDFQKGDIAEGYSVSREKKESFPLTVTSAQKNPTAFYLCASVSGQLSSGANVLTFGAGSRLTVL.